Described below is a single T cell receptor (beta chain) sequence and its context. This clone appeared once. The antigen this receptor binds is unknown. Qualities for individual bases were not recorded, and no much larger clone is one base off. Trimming at the junction amounts to 1 base on V and 3 bases on J, and the germline ends lie 15 bases apart. CDR1 LGHNA and CDR2 YSLEER are derived from the germline V gene. The CDR3 covers 16 residues, taking in both the cysteine and the phenylalanine. Only CDR3 DNA is held: 48 bases, read in frame from base 1. This sample is part of a study of blood T cell repertoires in COVID-19 (dated by TCRdb to about 2020). With respect to the entire study: Samples covering the acute and convalescent phases of COVID-19 were provided by collaborators in the United States, Italy and Spain. The samples were drawn from the first 160 participants of the ongoing ImmuneRACE study and from 950 to 1,500 subjects provided by 6 global collaborators. The repertoires were made available in a free public database intended to serve as a resource for research on the immune response to SARS-CoV-2. A de-identified subject ID, COVID-19 status, age in years and sex were almost always included in the sample metadata. Subjects who had been exposed to COVID-19, were actively infected with it, or had recovered from it provided the deeply sampled blood TCRbeta repertoires that made up the dataset. The material from the prospective study consisted of cDNA or gDNA derived from T cells, B-cell-depleted T cells, or PBMCs. Where HLA class I and class II types were available, the types were taken from metadata supplied by the sample provider, not from assay-based typing.

TCRbeta CDR3 regions were amplified from genomic DNA using the immunoSEQ Assay, a bias-controlled multiplex PCR. The paper's data handling went like this. Nucleated cell counts per sample were estimated from amplification of reference gene primers within the assay. To quantify the absolute abundance of each unique TCRbeta CDR3 rearrangement, sequence reads were collapsed and filtered. Productive Simpson clonality was computed per sample as the square root of Simpson's diversity index over productive rearrangements. Held by TCRdb, this immuneACCESS table contains in-frame sequences only and omits some clones. Under half of the omission traces to an unresolved V gene where checked; the cause of the rest is unknown. V and J calls and clone size are given by that table; D and trimming were obtained from the DNA. In this sample the table shows about 300,000 clones, 75% to 90% of which occur a single time. Of the sample, roughly 2.3% is held by the ten largest clones.

The collaborating institutions used their own protocols to collect whole blood in K2EDTA tubes. For TCRbeta analysis, collaborator samples were shipped as frozen whole blood, as isolated PBMCs, or as DNA extracted from either sample type. Summary of the overall study and its limitations: The amount of clinical and demographic metadata varied by source and participant and was provided uncurated.

The chain uses TRBV4-3 and TRBJ1-2; the best D guess is TRBD1, with 6 bases matching. The sample comprised peripheral blood. This receptor was taken from a man aged 18 to 29 with active or convalescent COVID-19. CDR3 reads: CASSQVSGGHYYGYTF. The nucleotide sequence is TGCGCCAGCAGCCAAGTAAGCGGGGGGCATTACTATGGCTACACCTTC.